The clone carrying this T cell receptor beta chain was counted at least ten times. Its cognate antigen is unknown. CDR1 is SGHVS, CDR2 FQNEAQ, per germline. J gave up 0 bases and V 2 bases, and 13 bases lay outside the gene matches. The CDR3 sequence is 19 residues long. The entry originates in a study of T-cell reconstitution after alpha-beta-depleted transplantation in children. Study results and limitations: After transplant, high TCRbeta diversity at day 60 in some patients arose from surviving recipient T cells and thymic progenitors.

It was with unique molecular identifiers that the TCRbeta library was prepared. TCRdb re-derived calls from the PCR reads in MiXCR, one entry per CDR3 protein. The table records a few hundred thousand distinct CDR3 sequences, approximately 20% of them present only once. This sample comprised PBMCs, mostly from graft donor cells, obtained 180 days after TCRalphabeta/CD19-depleted stem cell transplant. This clonotype originated in a male patient aged 5 to 17 who had a stem cell transplant for acute lymphoblastic leukemia, so the T cells may come from the graft donor. The chain couples TRBV7-8 to TRBJ1-1; 9 nucleotides agree with TRBD1. DNA for the CDR3: TGTGCCAGCAGCTTAACCATTGGACAGGGGCCTGCTTTGAACACTGAAGCTTTCTTT. Translation: CASSLTIGQGPALNTEAFF.